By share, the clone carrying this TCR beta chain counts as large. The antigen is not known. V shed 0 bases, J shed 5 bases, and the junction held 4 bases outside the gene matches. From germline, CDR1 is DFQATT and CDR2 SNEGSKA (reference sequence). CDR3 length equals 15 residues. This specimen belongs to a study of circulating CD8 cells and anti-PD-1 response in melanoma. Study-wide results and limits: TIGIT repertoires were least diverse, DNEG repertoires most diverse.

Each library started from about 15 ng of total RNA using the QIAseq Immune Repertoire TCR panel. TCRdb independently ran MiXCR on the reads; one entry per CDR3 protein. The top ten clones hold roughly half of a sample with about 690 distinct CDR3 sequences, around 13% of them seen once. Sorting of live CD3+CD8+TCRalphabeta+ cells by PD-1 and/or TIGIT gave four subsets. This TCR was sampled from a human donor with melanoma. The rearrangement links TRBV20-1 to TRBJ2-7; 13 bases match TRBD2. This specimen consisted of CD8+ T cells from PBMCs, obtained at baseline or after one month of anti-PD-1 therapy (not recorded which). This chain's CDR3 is CSARDRLAGGHEQYF. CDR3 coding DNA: TGCAGTGCTAGAGATCGACTAGCGGGGGGCCACGAGCAGTACTTC.